The 5 T cell receptor beta chains reported below all come from one sample, sequenced in a study of a mutant IDH1 vaccine in newly diagnosed glioma. The antigens for these receptors are not known. The data were produced by immunoSEQ multiplex PCR, yet TCRdb's version contains in-frame clones alone and is incomplete. This table holds about 75,000 clones, 90% to 95% found once. Time point given: week 5, during vaccination. Each vaccine dose was 300 ug of mutant IDH1 20-mer peptide, with topical imiquimod. Source: PBMCs, taken from a glioma patient whose treatment included an IDH1 peptide vaccine. Receptor source: a woman between 50 and 59 years old with glioma.

There are a few counts of this clone. V is TRBV6-5 and J is TRBJ2-1; D tentatively fits TRBD1 or TRBD2 (5 bases each). The V end lost 7 bases, the J end lost 3 bases, and 13 bases lay between the germline ends. The CDR3 runs 14 residues. The germline CDR1 and CDR2 sequences are MNHEY and SVGAGI. The CDR3 region is CASKEGPFYNEQFF. The CDR3, as DNA: TGTGCCAGCAAAGAGGGGCCCTTCTACAATGAGCAGTTCTTC.

This clone appeared once. The chain combines TRBV7-9 with TRBJ2-5; the D is unclear. Trimming took 0 bases from V and 0 from J, leaving 14 bases between them. Germline V gene lookup returns CDR1 SEHNR and CDR2 FQNEAQ (reference sequence). The CDR3 is made up of 17 amino acids. In nucleotides, the CDR3 is TGTGCCAGCAGCTTAGCGGAGTACTCTGGGGACCAAGAGACCCAGTACTTC. Residues: CASSLAEYSGDQETQYF. Full variable domain (outside the CDR3, taken from reference TRBV7-9 and TRBJ2-5): DTGVSQNPRHKITKRGQNVTFRCDPISEHNRLYWYRQTLGQGPEFLTYFQNEAQLEKSRLLSDRFSAERPKGSFSTLEIQRTEQGDSAMYLCASSLAEYSGDQETQYFGPGTRLLVL.

The chain couples TRBV19 to TRBJ2-7; D unresolved. CDR3 length equals 14 residues. V lost 3 bases, J lost 4 bases, and 13 bases lay in between. The V gene's germline CDR1 is LNHDA and CDR2 SQIVND (reference sequence). The CDR3 loop is CASSILGGYYEQYF. For the CDR3, the DNA is TGTGCCAGTAGTATTCTTGGCGGTTATTACGAGCAGTACTTC.

This clone occurred once. J is TRBJ2-3 and V is TRBV19; 8 bases match TRBD1. The CDR3 has 13 residues. CDR1 and CDR2 (germline): LNHDA, SQIVND (reference sequence). With 8 bases clipped from V and 2 bases from J, the junction kept 3 bases outside the gene matches. CDR3 sequence: CASGDRLTDTQYF. The CDR3 nucleotides read TGTGCCAGTGGGGACAGGCTCACAGATACGCAGTATTTT.

V gene TRBV28 combines with J gene TRBJ2-1, with no clear D. Germline CDR1 MDHEN, CDR2 SYDVKM. Trimming took off 0 bases at V and 0 bases at J, with 6 bases between the two ends. This CDR3 is built from 15 residues. The CDR3 is CASSLWDGSYNEQFF. CDR3 DNA sequence: TGTGCCAGCAGTTTATGGGACGGCTCCTACAATGAGCAGTTCTTC.